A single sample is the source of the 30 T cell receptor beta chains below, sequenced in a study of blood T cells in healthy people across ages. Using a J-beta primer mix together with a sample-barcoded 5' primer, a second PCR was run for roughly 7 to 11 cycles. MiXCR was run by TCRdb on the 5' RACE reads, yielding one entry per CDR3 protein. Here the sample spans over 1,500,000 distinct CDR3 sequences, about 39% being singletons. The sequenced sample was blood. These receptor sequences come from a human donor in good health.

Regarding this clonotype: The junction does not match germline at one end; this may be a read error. CDR3 bases: TGTGCCGGCAGCCAACCACCTTTAAACATTCAGTACTTC. Protein sequence: CAGSQPPLNIQYF. This chain connects TRBV3-1 to TRBJ2-4; unclear D gene. Germline V lookup: CDR1 LGHDT, CDR2 YNNKEL (reference sequence). CDR3 size: 13 residues.

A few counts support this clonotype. CDR3 bases: TGTGCCAGCAGCTTAACCTTTAATGAAAAACTGTTTTTT. Its translation: CASSLTFNEKLFF. V and J are TRBV7-2 and TRBJ1-4, with D unresolved. Trimming took off 2 bases at V and 4 bases at J, with 5 bases between the two ends. There are 13 residues in the CDR3. Germline V gene data show CDR1 as SGHTA and CDR2 as FQGNSA.

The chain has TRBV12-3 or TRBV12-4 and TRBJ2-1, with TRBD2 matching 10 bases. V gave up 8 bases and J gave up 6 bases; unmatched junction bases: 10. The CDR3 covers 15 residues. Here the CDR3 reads CASGVSGGPSNEQFF. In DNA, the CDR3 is TGTGCCAGCGGTGTTAGCGGGGGGCCCTCCAATGAGCAGTTCTTC.

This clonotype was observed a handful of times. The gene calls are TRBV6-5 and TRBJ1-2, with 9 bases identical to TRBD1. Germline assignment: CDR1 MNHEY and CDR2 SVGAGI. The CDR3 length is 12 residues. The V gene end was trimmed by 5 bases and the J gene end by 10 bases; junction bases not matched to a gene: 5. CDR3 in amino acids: CASSPRDRAYTF. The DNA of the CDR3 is TGTGCCAGCAGTCCCCGGGACAGGGCCTACACCTTC.

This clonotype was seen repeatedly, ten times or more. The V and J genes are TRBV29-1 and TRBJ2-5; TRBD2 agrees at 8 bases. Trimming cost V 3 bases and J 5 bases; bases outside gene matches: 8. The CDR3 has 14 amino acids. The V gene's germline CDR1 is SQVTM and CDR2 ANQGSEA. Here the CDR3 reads CSVEEGLAGETQYF. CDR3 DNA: TGCAGCGTTGAGGAAGGACTAGCCGGTGAGACCCAGTACTTC.

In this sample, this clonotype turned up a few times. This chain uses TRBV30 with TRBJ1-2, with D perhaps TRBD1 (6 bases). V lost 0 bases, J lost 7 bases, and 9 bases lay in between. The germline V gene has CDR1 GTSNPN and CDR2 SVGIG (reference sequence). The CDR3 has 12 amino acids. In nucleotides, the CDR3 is TGTGCCTGGAGTGTAGGGGGGGGTGGCTACACCTTC. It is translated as CAWSVGGGGYTF.

The CDR3 DNA is TGCAGCGTTCACCTTCTAGGACAGTCCGATCCTCGCAAACTGTTTTTT. It encodes CSVHLLGQSDPRKLFF. The V call is TRBV29-1, the J call TRBJ1-4, with D perhaps matching TRBD1 (6 bases). The ends were cut back, 5 bases at V and 11 bases at J, with 27 bases in the middle. CDR1 SQVTM and CDR2 ANQGSEA come from the germline V gene. The CDR3 extends over 16 amino acids.

The CDR3 bases are TGTGCCTTCCAGGGACCAAACACTGAAGCTTTCTTT. This translates into CAFQGPNTEAFF. J is TRBJ1-1 and V is TRBV10-3; tentative D call: TRBD1 (5 bases). V lost 11 bases and J 2 bases, leaving 12 bases between the germline ends. CDR1 is ENHRY and CDR2 is SYGVKD in the germline V gene. This CDR3 comprises 12 residues.

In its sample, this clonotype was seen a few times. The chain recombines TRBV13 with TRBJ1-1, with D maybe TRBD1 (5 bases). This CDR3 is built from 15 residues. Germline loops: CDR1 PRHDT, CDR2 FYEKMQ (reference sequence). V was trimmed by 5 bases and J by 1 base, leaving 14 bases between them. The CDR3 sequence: CASSPLGAGNTEAFF. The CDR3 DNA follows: TGTGCCAGCAGCCCGTTAGGGGCCGGGAACACTGAAGCTTTCTTT.

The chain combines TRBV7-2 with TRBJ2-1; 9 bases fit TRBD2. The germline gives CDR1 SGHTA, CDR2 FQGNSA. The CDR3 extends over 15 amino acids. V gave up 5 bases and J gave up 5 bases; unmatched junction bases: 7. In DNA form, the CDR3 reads TGTGCCAGCAGCGTGAGCGGGGGGCCACACAATGAGCAGTTCTTC. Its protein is CASSVSGGPHNEQFF.

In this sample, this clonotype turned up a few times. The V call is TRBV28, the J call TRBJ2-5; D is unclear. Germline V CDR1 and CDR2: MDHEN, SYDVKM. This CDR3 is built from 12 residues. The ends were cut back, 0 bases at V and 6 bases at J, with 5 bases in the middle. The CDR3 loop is CASSLWLKTQYF. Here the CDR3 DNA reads TGTGCCAGCAGTTTATGGCTTAAGACCCAGTACTTC.

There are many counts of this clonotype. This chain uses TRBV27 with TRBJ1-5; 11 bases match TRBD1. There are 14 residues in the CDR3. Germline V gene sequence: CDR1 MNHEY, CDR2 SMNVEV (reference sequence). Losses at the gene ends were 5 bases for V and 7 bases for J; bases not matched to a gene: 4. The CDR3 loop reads CASSPGTGGQPQHF. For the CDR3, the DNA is TGTGCCAGCAGTCCCGGGACAGGGGGGCAGCCCCAGCATTTT.

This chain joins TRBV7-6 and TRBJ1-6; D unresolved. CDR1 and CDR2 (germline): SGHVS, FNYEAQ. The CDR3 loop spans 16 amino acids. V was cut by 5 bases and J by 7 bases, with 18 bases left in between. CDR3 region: CASSRTAIGWNSPLHF. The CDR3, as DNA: TGTGCCAGCAGCCGAACGGCCATCGGTTGGAATTCACCCCTCCACTTT.

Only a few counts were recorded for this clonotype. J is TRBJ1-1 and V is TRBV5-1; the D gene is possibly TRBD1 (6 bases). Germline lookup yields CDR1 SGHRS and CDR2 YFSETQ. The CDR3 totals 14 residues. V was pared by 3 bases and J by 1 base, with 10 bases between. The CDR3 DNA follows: TGCGCCAGCAGCTCGGACAGCAAGAACACTGAAGCTTTCTTT. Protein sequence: CASSSDSKNTEAFF.

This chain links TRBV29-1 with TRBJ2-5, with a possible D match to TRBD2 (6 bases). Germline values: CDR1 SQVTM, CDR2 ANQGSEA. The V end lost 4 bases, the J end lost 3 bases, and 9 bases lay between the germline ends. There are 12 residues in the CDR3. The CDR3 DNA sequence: TGCAGCGTTGTTGGCGGGAAAGAGACCCAGTACTTC. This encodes CSVVGGKETQYF.

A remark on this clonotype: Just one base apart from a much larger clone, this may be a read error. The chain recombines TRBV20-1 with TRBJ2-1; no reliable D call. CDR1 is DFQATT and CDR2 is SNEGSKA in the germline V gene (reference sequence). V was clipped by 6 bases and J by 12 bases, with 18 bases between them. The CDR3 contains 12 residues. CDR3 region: CSAKGRHLGQFF. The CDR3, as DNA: TGCAGTGCAAAAGGCCGACATCTCGGGCAGTTCTTC.

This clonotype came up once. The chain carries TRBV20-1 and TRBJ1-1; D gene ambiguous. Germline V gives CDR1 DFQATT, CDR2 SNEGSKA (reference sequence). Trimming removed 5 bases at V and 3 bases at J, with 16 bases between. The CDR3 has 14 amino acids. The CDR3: CSAPFKGGHTEAFF. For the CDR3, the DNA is TGCAGTGCTCCCTTCAAGGGCGGACACACTGAAGCTTTCTTT.

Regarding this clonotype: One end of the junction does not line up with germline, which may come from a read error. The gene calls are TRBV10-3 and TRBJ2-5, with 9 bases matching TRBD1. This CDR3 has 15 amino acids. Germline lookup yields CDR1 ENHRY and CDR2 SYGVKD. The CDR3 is CATSFGQGTKETQYF. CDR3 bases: TGTGCCACCAGTTTCGGACAGGGGACGAAAGAGACCCAGTACTTC.

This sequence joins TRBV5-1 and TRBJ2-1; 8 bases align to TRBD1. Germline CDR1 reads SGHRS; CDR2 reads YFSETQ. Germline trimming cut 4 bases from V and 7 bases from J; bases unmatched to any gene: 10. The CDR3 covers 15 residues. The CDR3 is CASSGGDRRMNEQFF. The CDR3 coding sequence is TGCGCCAGCAGCGGTGGGGACAGGCGGATGAATGAGCAGTTCTTC.

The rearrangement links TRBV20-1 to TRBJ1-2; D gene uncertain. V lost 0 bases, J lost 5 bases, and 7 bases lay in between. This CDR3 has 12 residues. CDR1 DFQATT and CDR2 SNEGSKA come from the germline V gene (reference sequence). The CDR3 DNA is TGCAGTGCTAGAGATTACGGGTATGGCTACACCTTC. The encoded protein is CSARDYGYGYTF.

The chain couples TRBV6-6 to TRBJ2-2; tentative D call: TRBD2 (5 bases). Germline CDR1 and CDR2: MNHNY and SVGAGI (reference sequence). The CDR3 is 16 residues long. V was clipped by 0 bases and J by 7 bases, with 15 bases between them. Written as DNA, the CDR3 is TGTGCCAGCAGTTACTCGATCGGGGTGGCCGACGGGGAGCTGTTTTTT. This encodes CASSYSIGVADGELFF.

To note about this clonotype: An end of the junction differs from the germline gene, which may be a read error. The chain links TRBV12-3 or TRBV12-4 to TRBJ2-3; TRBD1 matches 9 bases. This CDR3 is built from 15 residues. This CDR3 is CASSRDRGKGDAQYF. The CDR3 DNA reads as TGTGCCAGCAGTCGAGACAGGGGGAAGGGAGATGCGCAGTATTTT.

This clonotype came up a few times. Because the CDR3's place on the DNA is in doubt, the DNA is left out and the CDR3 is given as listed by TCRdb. CDR3 loop: CASSSSDRYEQYF. This chain links TRBV6-2 or TRBV6-3 with TRBJ2-7; the table assigns TRBD1, which was not confirmed against the DNA. A total of 13 residues make up the CDR3, ends included. The germline V gene encodes CDR1 MNHEY and CDR2 SVGEGT.

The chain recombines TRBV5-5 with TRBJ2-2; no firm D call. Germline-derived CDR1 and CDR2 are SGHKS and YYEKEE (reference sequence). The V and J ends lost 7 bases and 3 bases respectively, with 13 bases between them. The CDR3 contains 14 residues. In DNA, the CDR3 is TGTGCCAGCTTCCCCTTTTTGGACACCGGGGAGCTGTTTTTT. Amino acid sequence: CASFPFLDTGELFF.

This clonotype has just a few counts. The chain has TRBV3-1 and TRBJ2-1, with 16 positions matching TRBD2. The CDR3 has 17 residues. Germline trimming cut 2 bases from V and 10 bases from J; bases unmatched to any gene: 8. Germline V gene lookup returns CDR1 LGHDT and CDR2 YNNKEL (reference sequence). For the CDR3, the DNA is TGTGCCAGCAGCCAACCGGGGACTAGCGGGGGGGCACGAGAGCAGTTCTTC. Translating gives CASSQPGTSGGAREQFF.

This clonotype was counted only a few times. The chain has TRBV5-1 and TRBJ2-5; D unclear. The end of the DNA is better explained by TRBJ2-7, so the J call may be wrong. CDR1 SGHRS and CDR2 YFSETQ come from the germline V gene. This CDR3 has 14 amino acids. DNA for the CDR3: TGCGCCAGCAGCTTGGGCCGGGCTGGGTACGAGCAGTACTTC. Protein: CASSLGRAGYEQYF.

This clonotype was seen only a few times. In DNA form, the CDR3 reads TGTGCCAGCAGCCAAGAGCGGGTAGCGGGGGAGGAGCAGTTCTTC. It codes for CASSQERVAGEEQFF. The chain is built from TRBV4-2 and TRBJ2-1; 9 bases align to TRBD2. V was clipped by 0 bases and J by 10 bases; unmatched bases: 7. Germline V gives CDR1 LGHNA, CDR2 YNFKEQ. The CDR3 length is 15 residues.

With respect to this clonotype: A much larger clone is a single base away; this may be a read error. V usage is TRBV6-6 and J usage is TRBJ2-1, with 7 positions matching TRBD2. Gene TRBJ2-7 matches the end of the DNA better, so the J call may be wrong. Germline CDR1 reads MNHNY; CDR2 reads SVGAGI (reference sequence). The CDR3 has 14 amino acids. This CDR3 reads CASSYSRTSNEQYF. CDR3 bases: TGTGCCAGCAGTTACAGTCGGACTAGTAATGAGCAGTACTTC.

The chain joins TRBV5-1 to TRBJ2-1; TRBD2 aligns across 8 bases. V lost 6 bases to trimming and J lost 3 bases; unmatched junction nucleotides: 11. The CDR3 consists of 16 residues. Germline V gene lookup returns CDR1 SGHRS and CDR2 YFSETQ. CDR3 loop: CASTSGGALGYNEQFF. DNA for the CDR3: TGCGCCAGCACTTCGGGGGGGGCTCTTGGCTACAATGAGCAGTTCTTC.

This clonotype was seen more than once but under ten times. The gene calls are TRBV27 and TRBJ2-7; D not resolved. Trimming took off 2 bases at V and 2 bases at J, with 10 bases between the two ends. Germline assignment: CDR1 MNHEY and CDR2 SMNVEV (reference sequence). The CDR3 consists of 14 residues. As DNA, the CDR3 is TGTGCCAGCAGTTTAGTCGCAGCCACCTACGAGCAGTACTTC. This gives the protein CASSLVAATYEQYF.